This T cell receptor (beta chain) stems from a study of blood T cells in healthy people across ages. Donors were systemically healthy Caucasian individuals from Russia aged roughly 6 to 100 years. Worth noting for this clonotype: Its cognate antigen is unknown.

The authors ran a second PCR of about 7 to 11 cycles using a sample-barcoded 5' primer and a J-beta primer mix. MiXCR, run by TCRdb on the 5' RACE reads, gives a single entry per CDR3 protein. In the table there are about 1.6 million distinct CDR3 sequences, around 36% of which are singletons. The ends lost 1 base at V and 4 bases at J; junction bases unmatched: 11. Germline V gene sequence: CDR1 LGHDT, CDR2 YNNKEL (reference sequence). CDR3 length: 18 residues. The study's findings and limits: Diversity figures derived from one million T cells were judged to underestimate the true value. In older individuals, TCR beta diversity per million T cells was lower, falling roughly linearly with age.

This TCR derives from a woman aged 25 to 45 in good health. V gene TRBV3-1 combines with J gene TRBJ1-2, with 11 nucleotides matching TRBD1. The sequenced sample consisted of blood. CDR3 amino acids: CASSQVWIRDRGFYGYTF. The CDR3 region has the DNA TGTGCCAGCAGCCAAGTTTGGATCCGGGACAGGGGGTTCTATGGCTACACCTTC.